This T cell receptor (beta chain) originates from a study of blood T cell repertoires in COVID-19 (dated by TCRdb to the early 2020s). In the study overall: For ImmuneRACE Cohort 3, a participant was defined as recovered based on two consecutive negative NP/OP PCR tests, clearance by a healthcare professional, or resolution of symptoms. Samples from collaborators originated in the United States, Italy and Spain and spanned both the acute and convalescent phases of COVID-19. The material from the prospective study consisted of cDNA or gDNA derived from T cells, B-cell-depleted T cells, or PBMCs. The dataset comprised deeply sampled blood TCRbeta repertoires from subjects exposed to, actively infected with, or recovered from COVID-19. A freely available public database, intended as a resource for researchers studying the immune response to SARS-CoV-2, is where the repertoires were released. The samples were drawn from the first 160 participants of the ongoing ImmuneRACE study and from 1,200 or so subjects provided by 6 global collaborators. Nearly every sample came with metadata listing a de-identified subject ID, COVID-19 status, age in years and sex. Where available, HLA class I and class II types were obtained from metadata supplied by the sample provider rather than from assay-based typing. The paper's findings and limits, for the study overall: The amount of clinical and demographic metadata varied by source and participant and was provided uncurated.

In regard to this clone: The clone's antigen remains unknown. No qualities accompany the bases; no much larger clone lies one base away.

TCRbeta CDR3 regions were amplified from genomic DNA using the immunoSEQ Assay, a bias-controlled multiplex PCR. The paper's data handling went like this. Nucleated cell counts per sample were estimated from amplification of reference gene primers within the assay. To quantify the absolute abundance of each unique TCRbeta CDR3 rearrangement, sequence reads were collapsed and filtered. For each sample, productive Simpson clonality was calculated as the square root of Simpson's diversity index over productive rearrangements. In TCRdb, the immuneACCESS table is reduced to in-frame sequences with V and J assigned. These tables do not hold every clone; where another copy was compared, an unresolved V gene accounts for under half, and the others remain unexplained. V and J calls and clone size are as listed in that table; D and trimming were resolved from the DNA. In all, the sample holds some 200,000 clones, and roughly 84% of those were seen once. The biggest ten clones account for approximately 7.3% of the sample.

Including cysteine and phenylalanine, the CDR3 has 18 amino acids. Just CDR3 DNA is preserved here, 54 bases in frame from base 1. In the prospective study, participants were roughly 18 to 89 years old, resided in approximately 25 geographic areas of the United States, and were enrolled through a virtual design. In the prospective study, cohorts were assigned on the basis of participant-reported clinical history obtained from a screening survey and a study questionnaire. In the prospective study, mobile phlebotomists collected whole blood, serum and a nasopharyngeal or oropharyngeal swab from each participant. Prospective study participants could optionally give additional blood draws and questionnaires over an approximately 2-month period. Before DNA extraction, prospective study blood samples were shipped either frozen or at room temperature.

The V and J genes are TRBV12-2 and TRBJ1-1; the DNA was not used to check the table's D call, TRBD1. TRBV12-2 is an annotated pseudogene. This receptor was identified in a man aged 25-40 years in a cohort exposed to, infected with or recovered from COVID-19 (not recorded which). Sequencing was performed on PBMCs or T cells enriched from blood (not recorded which). The CDR3 protein is CASRFLGCAGRMNTEAFF. The sequenced DNA: TGTGCAAGTCGCTTCCTGGGGTGTGCAGGGCGTATGAACACTGAAGCTTTCTTT.